This T cell receptor beta chain was identified during a study of blood T cell repertoires in COVID-19. Trimming took off 4 bases at V and 11 bases at J, with 13 bases between the two ends. The CDR3 sequence is 13 residues long. Germline CDR1 is KGHDR and CDR2 is SFDVKD. Here immunoSEQ multiplex PCR was the method, and the copy in TCRdb shows in-frame clones only, minus some. The table lists roughly 200,000 clones, around nine tenths of them singletons, with 3% in the top ten. The specimen sequenced was peripheral blood. The TCR sequence derives from a man between 60 and 75 years old with acute or convalescent COVID-19. The V gene is TRBV24-1, the J gene TRBJ1-4, with D possibly TRBD1 on 5 matching bases. The CDR3 region is CATSDAITGKLFF. CDR3 bases: TGTGCCACCAGTGACGCGATCACAGGCAAACTGTTTTTT.